The 27 T cell receptor beta chains reported below all come from one sample, sequenced in a study of blood T cells in healthy people across ages (dated by TCRdb to about 2015). Library preparation used 5' RACE. Sequencer: Illumina HiSeq 2500. A second PCR of about 6 to 11 cycles was performed with a sample-barcoded 5' primer and a J-beta primer mix. The raw public reads went through TCRdb reprocessing: fastp at Q25, MiXCR clone calling, in-frame beta chains kept. All rows with the same CDR3 protein become a single entry with the most common DNA and genes. In all, the sample holds around 870,000 distinct CDR3 sequences, and more than 25% of those were seen once. About 18% of the sample goes to the ten largest clones. The material sequenced was blood. The receptors were sampled from a woman older than 75 in good health.

The V gene is TRBV6-6, the J gene TRBJ2-1, with D possibly being TRBD2 (6 bases). The CDR3 runs 14 residues. Germline-derived CDR1 and CDR2 are MNHNY and SVGAGI (reference sequence). V was clipped by 6 bases and J by 7 bases, with 16 bases between them. The CDR3 spells CASRTPGLSNEQFF. The CDR3 coding sequence is TGTGCCAGCAGGACCCCTGGACTAAGTAATGAGCAGTTCTTC.

This clonotype was picked up many times. V and J are TRBV12-3 or TRBV12-4 and TRBJ2-5, with TRBD2 identical over 14 bases. CDR3 length: 17 residues. Trimming at V came to 7 bases and at J to 2 bases, leaving 9 bases not matched to a gene. CDR3 residues: CASIPWTSGGRQETQYF. As DNA, the CDR3 is TGTGCCAGCATCCCCTGGACTAGCGGGGGGCGTCAAGAGACCCAGTACTTC.

This clonotype was seen a handful of times. This clone may be a read error of a much larger clone one base away. This chain connects TRBV7-7 to TRBJ2-7; D may be TRBD1 or TRBD2 (7 bases each). The CDR3 extends over 15 amino acids. Germline assignment: CDR1 SSHAT and CDR2 FNYEAQ (reference sequence). The chain's CDR3 is CASSPGGQHYNEQYF. DNA of the CDR3: TGTGCTAGCAGCCCGGGGGGACAGCACTACAATGAGCAGTACTTC. Variable domain in full (rest from reference TRBV7-7 and TRBJ2-7): GAGVSQSPRYKVTKRGQDVTLRCDPISSHATLYWYQQALGQGPEFLTYFNYEAQPDKSGLPSDRFSAERPEGSISTLTIQRTEQRDSAMYRCASSPGGQHYNEQYFGPGTRLTVT.

This clonotype showed up many times. V usage is TRBV20-1 and J usage is TRBJ1-2, with TRBD1 identical over 7 bases. With V trimmed by 6 bases and J by 2 bases, 6 bases remained unmatched. The CDR3 has 13 amino acids. In germline, CDR1 is DFQATT, CDR2 SNEGSKA (reference sequence). The CDR3 sequence: CSARTGENYGYTF. The CDR3, as DNA: TGCAGTGCCCGGACAGGCGAGAACTATGGCTACACCTTC.

This chain uses TRBV20-1 with TRBJ2-2, with D uncertain. V was pared by 0 bases and J by 3 bases, with 8 bases between. CDR1 DFQATT and CDR2 SNEGSKA come from the germline V gene (reference sequence). This CDR3 comprises 14 residues. CDR3 DNA: TGCAGTGCTAGAGATCCCCGGGACACCGGGGAGCTGTTTTTT. Its protein is CSARDPRDTGELFF.

This clonotype was recorded a few times. A much larger clone differs from this one at a single base, so this may be a read error. The chain links TRBV7-2 to TRBJ2-1; unclear D gene. The CDR3 extends over 13 amino acids. CDR1 is SGHTA, CDR2 FQGNSA, per germline. V dropped 3 bases and J dropped 13 bases, with 16 bases sitting between them. The CDR3 bases are TGTGCCAGCAGCTTCGAAGGGTTCGAGACCCAGTTCTTC. Protein product: CASSFEGFETQFF.

Regarding this clonotype: Possible read error: a much larger clone is one base away. The rearrangement joins TRBV29-1 to TRBJ2-1, with 8 nucleotides matching TRBD2. The J call may be wrong; the DNA end is better matched by TRBJ2-7. This CDR3 is built from 16 residues. Germline CDR1 reads SQVTM; CDR2 reads ANQGSEA. The DNA for the CDR3 is TGCAGCGTTGAAGACAGCGGGGGACGCTCCTACAATGAGCAGTACTTC. It encodes CSVEDSGGRSYNEQYF.

This clonotype was picked up many times. This chain links TRBV29-1 with TRBJ2-5, with 8 bases aligning to TRBD1. The CDR3 covers 15 residues. CDR1 is SQVTM and CDR2 is ANQGSEA in the germline V gene. V lost 2 bases and J lost 5; bases outside the gene matches: 10. CDR3 DNA: TGCAGCGTTGAAAATCAGGGGGCGCCTGGGGAGACCCAGTACTTC. It is translated as CSVENQGAPGETQYF.

CDR3 DNA: TGCAGCGCCATAGGGGGGAATGAGCAGTTCTTC. It encodes CSAIGGNEQFF. The rearrangement uses TRBV29-1 and TRBJ2-1; perhaps D is TRBD1 or TRBD2 (6 bases each). The CDR3 sequence is 11 residues long. Germline assignment: CDR1 SQVTM and CDR2 ANQGSEA. Trimming stripped 7 bases from V and 7 bases from J, with 11 bases between.

In its sample, this clonotype was seen once. The CDR3 region is CSAIQGYEKLFF. In nucleotides, the CDR3 is TGCAGCGCGATACAGGGTTATGAAAAACTGTTTTTT. The rearrangement joins TRBV29-1 to TRBJ1-4, with TRBD1 as a possible D gene (6 bases). CDR1 is SQVTM and CDR2 is ANQGSEA in the germline V gene. This CDR3 has 12 residues. V was trimmed by 7 bases and J by 6 bases, leaving 12 bases between them.

Only a few counts were recorded for this clonotype. The chain recombines TRBV21-1 with TRBJ2-3; the table's D gene call, TRBD2, was not cross checked with the DNA. TRBV21-1 is given as a pseudogene. CDR3 length: 22 amino acids. CDR3 region: CASSKARQGLAGGTTSTDTQYF. DNA for the CDR3: TGTGCCAGCAGCAAAGCCCGTCAGGGACTAGCGGGGGGAACCACTAGCACAGATACGCAGTATTTT.

This clonotype was seen ten or more times. The chain combines TRBV20-1 with TRBJ2-5; tentatively, D is TRBD2 (6 bases). Trimming pared 6 bases from V and 5 bases from J, leaving 16 bases between. The CDR3 covers 13 residues. Germline CDR1 DFQATT, CDR2 SNEGSKA (reference sequence). The CDR3 coding sequence is TGCAGTGCGAGACTAGTTGGCAGCGAGACCCAGTACTTC. This translates into CSARLVGSETQYF.

The CDR3 bases are TGTGCCAGCAGCGCGGAGAGGGGGCGATCACCCCTCCACTTT. It specifies CASSAERGRSPLHF. The chain carries TRBV27 and TRBJ1-6, with 7 bases matching TRBD1. The CDR3 runs 14 residues. The germline V gene encodes CDR1 MNHEY and CDR2 SMNVEV (reference sequence). Trimming took 6 bases from V and 10 from J; bases not matched to a gene: 9.

This clonotype was recorded at least ten times. The chain uses TRBV29-1 and TRBJ2-7; D tentatively fits TRBD1 or TRBD2 (5 bases each). This CDR3 has 13 amino acids. The V end was cut by 4 bases, the J end by 3 bases, with 13 bases between. Per the germline V gene, CDR1 is SQVTM and CDR2 is ANQGSEA. The CDR3, as DNA: TGCAGCGTTGGTTCCGGGACCCTCTACGAGCAGTACTTC. Translated: CSVGSGTLYEQYF.

This clonotype was detected a few times. This chain connects TRBV24-1 to TRBJ2-3, with TRBD1 as a possible D gene (6 bases). Trimming took 3 bases from V and 4 from J, leaving 13 bases between them. The V gene's germline CDR1 is KGHDR and CDR2 SFDVKD. This CDR3 is 15 amino acids long. The CDR3 region has the DNA TGTGCCACCAGTGATCTACAGGGTGGGGCAGATACGCAGTATTTT. This gives the protein CATSDLQGGADTQYF.

This clonotype was picked up one time. The rearrangement joins TRBV5-4 to TRBJ2-2, with TRBD1 as a possible D gene (5 bases). CDR1 and CDR2 from the germline V gene are SGHNT and YYREEE (reference sequence). This CDR3 region has 15 residues. The ends were cut back, 4 bases at V and 0 bases at J, with 10 bases in the middle. The CDR3 is CASSPRVSNTGELFF. Written as DNA, the CDR3 is TGTGCCAGCAGCCCCAGGGTTTCGAACACCGGGGAGCTGTTTTTT.

The rearrangement joins TRBV20-1 to TRBJ1-3; D remains ambiguous. The V gene lost 6 bases and the J gene lost 0 bases, with 18 bases spanning the gap. The CDR3 length is 16 residues. Per the germline V gene, CDR1 is DFQATT and CDR2 is SNEGSKA (reference sequence). The CDR3 loop is CSANQPILSSGNTIYF. The DNA of the CDR3 is TGCAGTGCCAACCAGCCAATATTGAGCTCTGGAAACACCATATATTTT.

This clonotype was counted ten times or more. The gene calls are TRBV6-2 or TRBV6-3 and TRBJ2-1; no reliable D call. Germline CDR1 and CDR2: MNHEY and SVGEGT. The CDR3 covers 15 residues. The V and J ends lost 4 bases and 5 bases respectively, with 15 bases between them. The CDR3 region has the DNA TGTGCCAGCAGTTCCGTCCCCCCGTCGCACAATGAGCAGTTCTTC. Its protein product is CASSSVPPSHNEQFF.

This clonotype was detected many times. V gene TRBV7-9 combines with J gene TRBJ2-4; tentatively, D is TRBD1 (5 bases). The germline CDR1 and CDR2 sequences are SEHNR and FQNEAQ (reference sequence). Trimming stripped 3 bases from V and 6 bases from J, with 12 bases between. The CDR3 runs 14 residues. CDR3 region: CASSLLGQTNIQYF. CDR3 bases: TGTGCCAGCAGCTTGTTGGGGCAGACAAACATTCAGTACTTC. The variable domain in full, with the rest retrieved from reference TRBV7-9 and TRBJ2-4, is DTGVSQNPRHKITKRGQNVTFRCDPISEHNRLYWYRQTLGQGPEFLTYFQNEAQLEKSRLLSDRFSAERPKGSFSTLEIQRTEQGDSAMYLCASSLLGQTNIQYFGAGTRLSVL.

This clonotype was detected ten times or more. This chain links TRBV7-9 with TRBJ1-2; the D gene is possibly TRBD1 (5 bases). The germline V gene encodes CDR1 SEHNR and CDR2 FQNEAQ (reference sequence). This CDR3 is built from 15 residues. The V gene lost 4 bases and the J gene lost 0 bases, with 12 bases spanning the gap. The CDR3 sequence is CASSSRGYTNYGYTF. The CDR3 nucleotides read TGTGCCAGCAGCTCCCGGGGCTATACTAACTATGGCTACACCTTC.

This clonotype has just a few counts. The V gene is TRBV20-1, the J gene TRBJ1-1; no clear D. CDR1 is DFQATT and CDR2 is SNEGSKA in the germline V gene (reference sequence). The V end was cut by 0 bases, the J end by 6 bases, with 11 bases between. This CDR3 region has 13 residues. CDR3 DNA sequence: TGCAGTGCTAGAGAGCCGACCGAACCTGAAGCTTTCTTT. Its protein is CSAREPTEPEAFF.

This clonotype has ten or more counts. This CDR3 is CASSLRSPGNYYGYTF. In DNA form, the CDR3 reads TGTGCCAGCAGTTTACGCTCACCGGGGAACTACTATGGCTACACCTTC. J is TRBJ1-2 and V is TRBV12-3 or TRBV12-4; D unclear. This CDR3 region has 16 residues. Trimming left V 2 bases short and J 3 bases short, with 16 bases between.

This clonotype appeared a few times. The rearrangement joins TRBV24-1 to TRBJ2-3, with 8 bases identical to TRBD1. The CDR3 has 17 residues. The V and J ends lost 5 bases and 1 base, in that order; junction bases with no gene match: 10. Germline CDR1 is KGHDR and CDR2 is SFDVKD. The CDR3 DNA reads as TGTGCCACCAGTGGTCCCCGACAGGGGTTGGGCACAGATACGCAGTATTTT. Residues: CATSGPRQGLGTDTQYF.

This clonotype was counted at least ten times. The chain combines TRBV5-1 with TRBJ2-3, with 10 bases matching TRBD2. The trim removed 5 bases at V and 3 bases at J, leaving 6 bases unmatched. The length of the CDR3 is 15 residues. CDR1 is SGHRS and CDR2 is YFSETQ in the germline V gene. Here the CDR3 DNA reads TGCGCCAGCAGTTTTAGCGGGGGGAGGACAGATACGCAGTATTTT. This gives the protein CASSFSGGRTDTQYF.

The table lists this clonotype with many counts. This rearrangement joins TRBV7-2 to TRBJ1-4; the match to TRBD1 covers 9 bases. Trimming cost V 6 bases and J 7 bases; bases outside gene matches: 6. Germline loops: CDR1 SGHTA, CDR2 FQGNSA. The CDR3 length is 14 residues. Here the CDR3 DNA reads TGTGCCAGCAGAGGGGGGACAGGGATTGAAAAACTGTTTTTT. Amino acid sequence: CASRGGTGIEKLFF.

Only one count was recorded for this clonotype. This chain connects TRBV6-6 to TRBJ2-4, with 7 bases aligning to TRBD1. This CDR3 has 14 residues. Germline CDR1 MNHNY, CDR2 SVGAGI (reference sequence). V dropped 5 bases and J dropped 9; count of bases not matched to a gene: 10. The CDR3: CASSPRTGSTIQYF. CDR3 nucleotides: TGTGCCAGCAGTCCCCGGACAGGCTCAACCATTCAGTACTTC.

The chain has TRBV12-3 or TRBV12-4 and TRBJ1-1; TRBD1 aligns across 7 bases. The CDR3 has 13 residues. V lost 6 bases and J lost 3; bases outside the gene matches: 4. CDR3 in DNA: TGTGCCAGCAGGAAACAGGGGCACACTGAAGCTTTCTTT. This sequence encodes CASRKQGHTEAFF.